A single sample is the source of the 21 T cell receptor beta chains below, sequenced in a study of shared clonotypes between healthy human individuals. CD45RO-negative cells were positively selected for CCR7, leaving out terminally differentiated effector memory CD45RA+ cells. TCRdb's table, derived via immunoSEQ multiplex PCR, lists solely in-frame clones and lacks some. Found here are roughly 2.1 million clones, more than 85% of them singletons; the top ten hold over 1.5%. The sequenced sample was naive CD8+ T cells from PBMCs. These receptors were collected from a man younger than 35 in good health. Some clones in this sample may be carry-over from other donors' samples.

The V call is TRBV27, the J call TRBJ2-1, with 12 positions matching TRBD2. The trim removed 4 bases at V and 9 bases at J, leaving 13 bases unmatched. Germline-derived CDR1 and CDR2 are MNHEY and SMNVEV (reference sequence). The CDR3 consists of 17 residues. The CDR3 protein is CASSSNTLAGGPIEQFF. For the CDR3, the DNA is TGTGCCAGCAGTTCAAACACCCTAGCGGGAGGGCCTATTGAGCAGTTCTTC.

The chain couples TRBV27 to TRBJ2-7; TRBD1 matches at 9 bases. V gave up 6 bases and J gave up 7 bases; unmatched junction bases: 10. The germline V gene has CDR1 MNHEY and CDR2 SMNVEV (reference sequence). There are 14 residues in the CDR3. CDR3 residues: CASRTGTGLEEQYF. The CDR3 DNA is TGTGCCAGCAGAACCGGGACAGGGTTGGAAGAGCAGTACTTC.

V and J are TRBV18 and TRBJ2-1; D remains unclear. Germline CDR1 and CDR2: KGHSH and LQKENI. The CDR3 extends over 14 amino acids. The V gene lost 6 bases and the J gene lost 2 bases, with 11 bases spanning the gap. The CDR3 bases are TGTGCCAGCTCTTTGTCCAGAGCCTACAATGAGCAGTTCTTC. Translating gives CASSLSRAYNEQFF.

The V call is TRBV11-2, the J call TRBJ2-1; no firm D call. V dropped 1 base and J dropped 10 bases, with 5 bases sitting between them. The CDR3 spans 11 residues. CDR1 SGHAT and CDR2 FQNNGV come from the germline V gene. The CDR3 reads CASSLASEQFF. CDR3 bases: TGTGCCAGCAGCTTAGCATCGGAGCAGTTCTTC.

This clone was found once. CDR3 nucleotide sequence: TGTGCCTGGAGAGAACCCGGCTCCTACGAGCAGTACTTC. Residues: CAWREPGSYEQYF. The V gene is TRBV30, the J gene TRBJ2-5; D uncertain. TRBJ2-7 matches the DNA end more closely, so the J call is doubtful. This CDR3 comprises 13 residues. Germline CDR1 and CDR2: GTSNPN and SVGIG (reference sequence).

The J gene is TRBJ1-5, the V gene TRBV19; D is uncertain. The length of the CDR3 is 13 residues. Germline V gene data show CDR1 as LNHDA and CDR2 as SQIVND (reference sequence). V lost 5 bases and J lost 1, with 6 bases in between. This chain's CDR3 is CASSRISNQPQHF. The CDR3 bases are TGTGCCAGTAGTCGCATAAGCAATCAGCCCCAGCATTTT.

The rearrangement uses TRBV5-1 and TRBJ2-7, with D unclear. Germline V gene lookup returns CDR1 SGHRS and CDR2 YFSETQ. The CDR3 is 14 amino acids. Deletions cut 0 bases from V and 5 bases from J, with 12 bases between. The CDR3 loop reads CASSLEVTGDEQYF. CDR3 sequence (DNA): TGCGCCAGCAGCTTGGAAGTGACGGGTGACGAGCAGTACTTC.

The chain joins TRBV7-8 to TRBJ1-1; D is perhaps TRBD1 (5 bases). The CDR3 loop spans 15 amino acids. Trimming stripped 6 bases from V and 12 bases from J, with 26 bases between. Germline V CDR1 and CDR2: SGHVS, FQNEAQ. The CDR3 spells CASRERPGDPLRTFF. Here the CDR3 DNA reads TGTGCCAGCAGGGAACGCCCTGGGGACCCTCTCCGAACTTTCTTT.

The chain is built from TRBV27 and TRBJ1-5; no clear D gene. CDR1 is MNHEY, CDR2 SMNVEV, per germline (reference sequence). Trimming pared 7 bases from V and 2 bases from J, leaving 12 bases between. This CDR3 is 14 amino acids long. In DNA, the CDR3 is TGTGCCAGCACCCAGCTAAACGGCAATCAGCCCCAGCATTTT. Translation gives CASTQLNGNQPQHF.

V and J are TRBV29-1 and TRBJ2-7, with D maybe TRBD1 (5 bases). The germline gives CDR1 SQVTM, CDR2 ANQGSEA. The CDR3 is made up of 13 amino acids. Trimming took off 5 bases at V and 0 bases at J, with 11 bases between the two ends. As DNA, the CDR3 is TGCAGCGTTAGACAGTCCAGCTCCTACGAGCAGTACTTC. Residues: CSVRQSSSYEQYF.

The V call is TRBV7-9, the J call TRBJ2-2; 13 bases agree with TRBD2. The J segment lost 5 bases and the V segment lost 4 bases, leaving 10 bases of the junction unmatched. This CDR3 contains 18 residues. Germline V CDR1 and CDR2: SEHNR, FQNEAQ (reference sequence). The CDR3 here is CASSWRGLAGERTGELFF. The DNA of the CDR3 is TGTGCCAGCAGCTGGAGAGGACTAGCGGGAGAGCGGACCGGGGAGCTGTTTTTT.

V gene TRBV28 combines with J gene TRBJ1-4; D not certain. This CDR3 spans 13 amino acids. CDR1 and CDR2 from the germline V gene are MDHEN and SYDVKM. Trimming cost V 3 bases and J 4 bases, with 6 bases left between them. As DNA, the CDR3 is TGTGCCAGCAGTTTTATAAGTAATGAAAAACTGTTTTTT. Translated, it gives CASSFISNEKLFF. The variable domain in full, completed from reference TRBV28 and TRBJ1-4, reads DVKVTQSSRYLVKRTGEKVFLECVQDMDHENMFWYRQDPGLGLRLIYFSYDVKMKEKGDIPEGYSVSREKKERFSLILESASTNQTSMYLCASSFISNEKLFFGSGTQLSVL.

The chain recombines TRBV6-5 with TRBJ1-1; 7 nucleotides agree with TRBD1. V shed 1 base and J 3 bases; nucleotides not matched to a gene: 5. The CDR3 length is 15 residues. CDR1 and CDR2 (germline): MNHEY, SVGAGI. The CDR3 reads CASSYLRDRDTEAFF. In DNA, the CDR3 is TGTGCCAGCAGTTACTTACGGGACAGAGACACTGAAGCTTTCTTT.

V and J are TRBV6-5 and TRBJ2-7, with unresolved D. The CDR3 is made up of 16 amino acids. Germline CDR1 reads MNHEY; CDR2 reads SVGAGI. V lost 1 base to trimming and J lost 0 bases, with 13 bases between them. The CDR3 is CASSYWASSASYEQYF. The CDR3 region has the DNA TGTGCCAGCAGTTACTGGGCCTCGAGCGCCTCCTACGAGCAGTACTTC.

V gene TRBV7-2 combines with J gene TRBJ2-5, with 9 bases fitting TRBD1. With 5 bases clipped from V and 5 bases from J, the junction kept 12 bases outside the gene matches. This CDR3 is 16 amino acids long. Germline V gene sequence: CDR1 SGHTA, CDR2 FQGNSA. The CDR3 region has the DNA TGTGCCAGCAGCCTTCCGGGACAGGGATTGAGGGAGACCCAGTACTTC. Its protein is CASSLPGQGLRETQYF.

The rearrangement joins TRBV11-2 to TRBJ2-1; perhaps TRBD2 as D (6 bases). The CDR3 loop spans 15 amino acids. The V gene lost 3 bases and the J gene lost 6 bases, with 15 bases spanning the gap. Per germline, CDR1 SGHAT and CDR2 FQNNGV. In DNA form, the CDR3 reads TGTGCCAGCAGCTTCGCAGTCGGGGGAGGCAATGAGCAGTTCTTC. Protein product: CASSFAVGGGNEQFF.

The V and J genes are TRBV25-1 and TRBJ2-3, with D possibly matching TRBD2 (5 bases). In germline, CDR1 is MGHDK, CDR2 SYGVNS. This CDR3 has 15 residues. Trimming cost V 3 bases and J 0 bases, with 10 bases left between them. CDR3 bases: TGTGCCAGCAGTGAGCGGGTAGCTAGCACAGATACGCAGTATTTT. It specifies CASSERVASTDTQYF.

The chain carries TRBV19 and TRBJ2-3; possible D gene TRBD1, 6 bases. This CDR3 region has 14 residues. With 8 bases removed from V and 0 bases from J, the gap between germline ends came to 12 bases. Per germline, CDR1 LNHDA and CDR2 SQIVND (reference sequence). The CDR3 coding sequence is TGTGCCAGTGGCCACAGGGCCAGCACAGATACGCAGTATTTT. Translated, it gives CASGHRASTDTQYF.

The chain employs TRBV27 and TRBJ2-7; D could derive from TRBD1 or TRBD2 (7 bases each). Germline assignment: CDR1 MNHEY and CDR2 SMNVEV (reference sequence). The CDR3 sequence is 15 residues long. Trimming removed 2 bases at V and 1 base at J, with 12 bases between. The CDR3 DNA reads TGTGCCAGCAGTTTAGGCAGGGGGGGTTCCTACGAGCAGTACTTC. This gives the protein CASSLGRGGSYEQYF.

The CDR3 DNA follows: TGTGCCAGCAGCTTGCTTAACCTGAACACCGGGGAGCTGTTTTTT. Translating gives CASSLLNLNTGELFF. J is TRBJ2-2 and V is TRBV5-6; D not resolved. In germline, CDR1 is SGHDT, CDR2 YYEEEE. The ends were cut back, 1 base at V and 1 base at J, with 8 bases in the middle. The CDR3 is made up of 15 amino acids.

This clone appeared a single time. The chain uses TRBV7-9 and TRBJ2-7; D gene unclear. Germline V gives CDR1 SEHNR, CDR2 FQNEAQ (reference sequence). Trimming took 10 bases from V and 9 from J, leaving 19 bases between them. This CDR3 contains 12 residues. The CDR3, as DNA: TGTGCCACCAGTGGGCGACTGGTTGGGCAGTACTTC. Translation gives CATSGRLVGQYF.